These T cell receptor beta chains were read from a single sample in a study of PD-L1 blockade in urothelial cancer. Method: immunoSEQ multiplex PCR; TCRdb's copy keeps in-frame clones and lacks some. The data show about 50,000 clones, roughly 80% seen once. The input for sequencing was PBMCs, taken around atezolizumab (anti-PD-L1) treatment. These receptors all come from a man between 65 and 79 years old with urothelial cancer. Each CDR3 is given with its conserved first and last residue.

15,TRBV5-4,CASSRGGQGAHEQYF
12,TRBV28,CASSPLLQGAFF
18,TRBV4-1,CASSGVGLSGVSGNTIYF
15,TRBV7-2,CASSLNGQRLETQYF
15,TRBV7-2,CASSPRRSTGNTIYF
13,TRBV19,CASSSNRGAEQYF
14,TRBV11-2,CASSSGPVSGELFF
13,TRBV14,CASSPGYRYGYTF
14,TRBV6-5,CASNAGRGGYGYTF
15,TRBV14,CASSQIGGYGTEAFF
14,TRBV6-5,CASSQRTGLYEQFF
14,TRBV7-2,CASNRLAGGETQYF
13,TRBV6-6,CASSYIAGYEQYF
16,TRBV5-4,CASSFADRGSSYEQYF
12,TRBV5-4,CASGREPYEQYF
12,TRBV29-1,CSTRRSGDEQYF
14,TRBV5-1,CASSISYETYEQYF
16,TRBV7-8,CASSLRRTGAKETQYF
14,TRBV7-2,CASGLASNTGELFF
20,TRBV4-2,CASSQDFSGTSGGKSDTQYF
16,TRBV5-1,CASSLGVRAMNTEAFF
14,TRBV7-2,CASSFMSETDTQYF
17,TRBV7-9,CASSLTTGTGGTDTQYF
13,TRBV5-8,CASSTKQAPEAFF
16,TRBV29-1,CSVDGGWNRGDNEQFF
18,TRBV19,CASSIGPSGGAPADTQYF
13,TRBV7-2,CASSSSRNQPQHF
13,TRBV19,CASSIGDRSGYTF
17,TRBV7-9,CASSLDWGRLSGNTIYF
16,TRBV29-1,CSVGGGYPEVSDTQYF
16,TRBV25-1,CASSEGPHIFNYGYTF
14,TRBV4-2,CASSQDGGNTEAFF
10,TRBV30,CASRRGGYTF
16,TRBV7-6,CASRQTGTANTGELFF
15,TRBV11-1,CASSPGTSGRYEQFF
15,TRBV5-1,CASSLAGTGQETQYF
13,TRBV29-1,CSVGVGDRADPFF
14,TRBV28,CASGGYGDSGEQYF
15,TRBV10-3,CAISVAGGGTDTQYF
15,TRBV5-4,CASSLLGMAGYEQYF
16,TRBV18,CASSSGLAGSTDTQYF
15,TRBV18,CASSPPEQGRYGYTF
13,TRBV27,CASSWGFEQPQHF
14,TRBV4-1,CASSPPGVLYEQYF
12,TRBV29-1,CSGGQNTGELFF
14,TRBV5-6,CASSPFDRLGEQFF
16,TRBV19,CASSNRLAGPYNEQFF
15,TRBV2,CASSVTLAGGDTQYF
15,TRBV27,CASSRRGEAPYEQYF
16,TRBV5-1,CASSLDILSTNYGYTF
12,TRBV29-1,CSVRQGDTEAFF
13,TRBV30,CACTQGMGTEAFF
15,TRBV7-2,CASSPRVRSTDTQYF
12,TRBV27,CASKAGNYEQYF
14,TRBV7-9,CASSLSFSVNEQYF